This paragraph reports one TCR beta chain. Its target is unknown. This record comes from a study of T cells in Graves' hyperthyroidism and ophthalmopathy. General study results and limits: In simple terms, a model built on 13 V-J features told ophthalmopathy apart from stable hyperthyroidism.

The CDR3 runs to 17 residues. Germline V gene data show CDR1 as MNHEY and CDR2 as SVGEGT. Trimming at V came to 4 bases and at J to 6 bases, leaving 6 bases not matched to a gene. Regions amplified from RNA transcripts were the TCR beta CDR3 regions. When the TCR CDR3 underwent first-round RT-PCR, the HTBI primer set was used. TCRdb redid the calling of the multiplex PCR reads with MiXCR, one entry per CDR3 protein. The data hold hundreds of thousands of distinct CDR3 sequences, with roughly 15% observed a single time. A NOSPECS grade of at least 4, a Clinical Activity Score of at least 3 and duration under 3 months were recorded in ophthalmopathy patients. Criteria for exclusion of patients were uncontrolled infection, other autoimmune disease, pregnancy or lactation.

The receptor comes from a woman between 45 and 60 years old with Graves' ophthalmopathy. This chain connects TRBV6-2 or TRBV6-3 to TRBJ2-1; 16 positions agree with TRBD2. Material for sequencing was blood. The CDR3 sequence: CASSWGLAGGPPNEQFF. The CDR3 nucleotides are TGTGCCAGCAGTTGGGGACTAGCGGGAGGGCCTCCCAATGAGCAGTTCTTC.